This T cell receptor beta chain was obtained from a study of cytomegalovirus exposure and HLA in healthy donors. Unrecorded immune exposure was likely among donors, who were nominally healthy when sampled. CDR3 size: 16 residues. J gave up 8 bases and V 5 bases, and 11 bases lay outside the gene matches. CDR1 and CDR2 from the germline V gene are SGHAT and FQNNGV. 13 Jbeta primers and 60 Vbeta primers were used for the PCR. Sequencing used immunoSEQ multiplex PCR; TCRdb keeps in-frame clones, though not all of them. Of some 200,000 clones listed, about 90% were seen once; the top ten hold roughly 0.24%.

The chain has TRBV11-2 and TRBJ2-1; 11 bases map to TRBD1. The sample taken for sequencing was PBMCs. The sequence derives from a girl in the first two years of life in good health and CMV-seronegative. The DNA for the CDR3 is TGTGCCAGCAGCCCTGCCAGGACAGGGGGCTCGGATGAGCAGTTCTTC. Translated, it gives CASSPARTGGSDEQFF.